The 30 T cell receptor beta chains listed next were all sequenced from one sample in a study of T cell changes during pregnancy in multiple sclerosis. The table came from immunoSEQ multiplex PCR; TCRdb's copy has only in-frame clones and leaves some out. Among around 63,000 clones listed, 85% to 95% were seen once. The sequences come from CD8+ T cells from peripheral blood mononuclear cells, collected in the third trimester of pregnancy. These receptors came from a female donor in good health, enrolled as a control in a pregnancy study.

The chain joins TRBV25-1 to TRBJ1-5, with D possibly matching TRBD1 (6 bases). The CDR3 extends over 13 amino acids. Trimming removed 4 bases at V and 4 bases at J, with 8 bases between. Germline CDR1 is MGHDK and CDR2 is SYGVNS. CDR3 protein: CASSGTVNQPQHF. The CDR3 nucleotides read TGTGCCAGCAGTGGGACAGTGAATCAGCCCCAGCATTTT.

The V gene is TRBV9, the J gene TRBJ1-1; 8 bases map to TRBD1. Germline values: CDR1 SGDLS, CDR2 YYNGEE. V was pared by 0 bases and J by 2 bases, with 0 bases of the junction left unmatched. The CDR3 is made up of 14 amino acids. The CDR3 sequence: CASSVAGGNTEAFF. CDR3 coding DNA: TGTGCCAGCAGCGTAGCAGGGGGCAACACTGAAGCTTTCTTT.

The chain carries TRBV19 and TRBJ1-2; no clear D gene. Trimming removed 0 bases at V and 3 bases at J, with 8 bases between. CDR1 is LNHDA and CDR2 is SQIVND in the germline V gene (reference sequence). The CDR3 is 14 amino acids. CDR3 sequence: CASSIDQEDYGYTF. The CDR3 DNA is TGTGCCAGTAGTATAGATCAAGAGGACTATGGCTACACCTTC. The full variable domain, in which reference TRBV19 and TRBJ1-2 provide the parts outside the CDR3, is DGGITQSPKYLFRKEGQNVTLSCEQNLNHDAMYWYRQDPGQGLRLIYYSQIVNDFQKGDIAEGYSVSREKKESFPLTVTSAQKNPTAFYLCASSIDQEDYGYTFGSGTRLTVV.

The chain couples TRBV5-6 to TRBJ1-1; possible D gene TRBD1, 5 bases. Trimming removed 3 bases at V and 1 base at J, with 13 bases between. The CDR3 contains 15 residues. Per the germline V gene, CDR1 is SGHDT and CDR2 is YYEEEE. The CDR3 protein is CASSWTQAPNTEAFF. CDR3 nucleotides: TGTGCCAGCAGCTGGACACAGGCACCGAACACTGAAGCTTTCTTT.

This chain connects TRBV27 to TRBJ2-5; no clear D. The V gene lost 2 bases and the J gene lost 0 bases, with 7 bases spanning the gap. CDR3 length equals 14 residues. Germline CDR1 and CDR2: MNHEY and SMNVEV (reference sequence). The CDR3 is CASSLVADQETQYF. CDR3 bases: TGTGCCAGCAGTTTAGTGGCGGACCAAGAGACCCAGTACTTC.

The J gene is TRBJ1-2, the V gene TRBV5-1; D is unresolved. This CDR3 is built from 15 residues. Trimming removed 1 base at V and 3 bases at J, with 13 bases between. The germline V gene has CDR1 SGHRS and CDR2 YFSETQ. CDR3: CASSLKRDRDYGYTF. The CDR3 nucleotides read TGCGCCAGCAGCTTGAAGCGGGATAGAGACTATGGCTACACCTTC.

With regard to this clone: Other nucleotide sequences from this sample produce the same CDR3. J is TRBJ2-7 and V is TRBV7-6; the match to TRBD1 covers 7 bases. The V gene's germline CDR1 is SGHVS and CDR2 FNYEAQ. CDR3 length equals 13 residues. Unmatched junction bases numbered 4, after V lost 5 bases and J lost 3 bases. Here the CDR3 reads CASSLGQIYEQYF. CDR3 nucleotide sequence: TGTGCCAGCAGCCTGGGACAGATCTACGAGCAGTACTTC. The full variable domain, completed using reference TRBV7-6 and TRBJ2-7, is GAGVSQSPRYKVTKRGQDVALRCDPISGHVSLYWYRQALGQGPEFLTYFNYEAQQDKSGLPNDRFSAERPEGSISTLTIQRTEQRDSAMYRCASSLGQIYEQYFGPGTRLTVT.

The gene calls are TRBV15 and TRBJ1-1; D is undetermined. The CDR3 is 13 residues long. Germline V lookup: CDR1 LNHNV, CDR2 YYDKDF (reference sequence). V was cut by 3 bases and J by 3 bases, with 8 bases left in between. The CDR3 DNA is TGTGCCACCAGCAGGTCGGCGGACACTGAAGCTTTCTTT. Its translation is CATSRSADTEAFF.

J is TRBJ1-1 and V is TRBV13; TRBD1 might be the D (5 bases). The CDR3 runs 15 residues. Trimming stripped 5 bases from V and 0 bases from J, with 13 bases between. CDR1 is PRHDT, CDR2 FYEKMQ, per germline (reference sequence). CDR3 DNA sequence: TGTGCCAGCAGCCCGGAGGGGCGCATGAACACTGAAGCTTTCTTT. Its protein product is CASSPEGRMNTEAFF.

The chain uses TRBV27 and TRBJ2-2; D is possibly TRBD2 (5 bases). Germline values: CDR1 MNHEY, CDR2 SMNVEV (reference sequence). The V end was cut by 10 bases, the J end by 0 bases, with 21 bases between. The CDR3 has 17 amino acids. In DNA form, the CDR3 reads TGTGCCACAAACTCCAAGAGGGCCCCGACGAACACCGGGGAGCTGTTTTTT. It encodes CATNSKRAPTNTGELFF.

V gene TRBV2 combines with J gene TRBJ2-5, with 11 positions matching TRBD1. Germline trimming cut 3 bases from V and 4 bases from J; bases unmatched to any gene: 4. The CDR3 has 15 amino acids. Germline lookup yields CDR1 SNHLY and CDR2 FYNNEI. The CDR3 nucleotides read TGTGCCAGCAGTGACTTGGGACAGGGGGGAGAGACCCAGTACTTC. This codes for CASSDLGQGGETQYF.

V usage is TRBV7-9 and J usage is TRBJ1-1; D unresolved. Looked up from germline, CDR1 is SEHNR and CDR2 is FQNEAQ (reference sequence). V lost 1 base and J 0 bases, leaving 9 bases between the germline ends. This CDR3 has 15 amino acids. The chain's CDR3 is CASSLEPGMNTEAFF. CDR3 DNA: TGTGCCAGCAGCTTAGAACCGGGTATGAACACTGAAGCTTTCTTT. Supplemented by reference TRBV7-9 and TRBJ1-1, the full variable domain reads DTGVSQNPRHKITKRGQNVTFRCDPISEHNRLYWYRQTLGQGPEFLTYFQNEAQLEKSRLLSDRFSAERPKGSFSTLEIQRTEQGDSAMYLCASSLEPGMNTEAFFGQGTRLTVV.

CDR3 in DNA: TGTGCCACCAGCGTTGGACTAGCGGAAGAGACCCAGTACTTC. Translation gives CATSVGLAEETQYF. The chain is built from TRBV15 and TRBJ2-5; 10 bases match TRBD2. Germline-derived CDR1 and CDR2 are LNHNV and YYDKDF (reference sequence). With V trimmed by 5 bases and J by 3 bases, 3 bases remained unmatched. The CDR3 loop spans 14 amino acids.

The CDR3 loop reads CASSPRTDLLHGYTF. CDR3 coding DNA: TGTGCCAGCAGCCCCCGGACAGATCTTCTCCATGGCTACACCTTC. The genes are TRBV7-2 and TRBJ1-2; D may be TRBD1 (6 bases). This CDR3 contains 15 residues. The V end lost 5 bases, the J end lost 6 bases, and 19 bases lay between the germline ends. CDR1 and CDR2 from the germline V gene are SGHTA and FQGNSA.

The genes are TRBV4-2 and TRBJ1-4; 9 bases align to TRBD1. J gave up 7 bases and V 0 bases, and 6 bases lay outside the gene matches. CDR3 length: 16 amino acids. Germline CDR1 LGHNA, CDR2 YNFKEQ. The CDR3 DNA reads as TGTGCCAGCAGCCAAGATGGGGGGACAGGGTTTGAAAAACTGTTTTTT. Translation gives CASSQDGGTGFEKLFF.

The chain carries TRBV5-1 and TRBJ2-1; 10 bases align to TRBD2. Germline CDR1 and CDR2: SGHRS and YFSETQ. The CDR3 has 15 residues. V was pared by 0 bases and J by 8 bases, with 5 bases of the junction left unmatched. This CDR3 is CASSLASGGADEQFF. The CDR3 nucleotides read TGCGCCAGCAGCTTGGCAAGCGGGGGGGCGGATGAGCAGTTCTTC.

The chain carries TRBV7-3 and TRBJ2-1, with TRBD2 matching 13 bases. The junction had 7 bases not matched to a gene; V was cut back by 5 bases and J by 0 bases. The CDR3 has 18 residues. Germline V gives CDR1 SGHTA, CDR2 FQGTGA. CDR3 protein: CASSHRTSGGNSYNEQFF. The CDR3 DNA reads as TGTGCCAGCAGCCACAGGACTAGCGGGGGTAACTCCTACAATGAGCAGTTCTTC.

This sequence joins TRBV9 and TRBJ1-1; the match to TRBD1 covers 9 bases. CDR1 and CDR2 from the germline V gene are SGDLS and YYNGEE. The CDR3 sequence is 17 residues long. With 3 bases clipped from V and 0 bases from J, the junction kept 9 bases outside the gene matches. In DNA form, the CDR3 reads TGTGCCAGCAGCGCGGACACAGGGGGCTATATGAACACTGAAGCTTTCTTT. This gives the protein CASSADTGGYMNTEAFF.

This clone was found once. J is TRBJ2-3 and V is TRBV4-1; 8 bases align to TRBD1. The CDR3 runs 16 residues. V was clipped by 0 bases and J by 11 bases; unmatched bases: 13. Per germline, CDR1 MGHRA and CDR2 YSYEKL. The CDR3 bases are TGCGCCAGCAGCCAAGAACAGGGGGGTTTCCCCAATGGGCAGTATTTT. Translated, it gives CASSQEQGGFPNGQYF.

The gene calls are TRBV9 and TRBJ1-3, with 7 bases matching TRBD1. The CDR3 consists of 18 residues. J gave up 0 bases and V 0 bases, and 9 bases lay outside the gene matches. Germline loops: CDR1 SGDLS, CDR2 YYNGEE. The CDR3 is CASSVGGQPQFSGNTIYF. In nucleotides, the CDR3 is TGTGCCAGCAGCGTAGGGGGACAGCCCCAATTCTCTGGAAACACCATATATTTT.

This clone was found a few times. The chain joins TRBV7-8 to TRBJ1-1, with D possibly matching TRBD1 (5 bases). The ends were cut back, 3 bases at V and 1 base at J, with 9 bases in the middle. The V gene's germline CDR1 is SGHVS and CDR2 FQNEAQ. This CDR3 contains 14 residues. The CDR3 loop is CASSLAQGNTEAFF. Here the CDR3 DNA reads TGTGCCAGCAGCTTGGCGCAGGGGAACACTGAAGCTTTCTTT.

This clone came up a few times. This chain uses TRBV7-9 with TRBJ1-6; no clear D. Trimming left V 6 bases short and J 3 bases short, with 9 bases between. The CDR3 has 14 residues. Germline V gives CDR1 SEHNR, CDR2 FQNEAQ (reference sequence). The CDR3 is CASSGGDYNSPLHF. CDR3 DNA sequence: TGTGCCAGCAGTGGCGGAGACTATAATTCACCCCTCCACTTT.

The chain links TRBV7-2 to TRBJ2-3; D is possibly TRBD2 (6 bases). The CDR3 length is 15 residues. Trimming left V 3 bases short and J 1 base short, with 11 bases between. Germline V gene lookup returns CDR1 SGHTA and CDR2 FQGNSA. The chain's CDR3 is CASSFAGFGTDTQYF. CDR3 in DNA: TGTGCCAGCAGCTTTGCGGGGTTTGGCACAGATACGCAGTATTTT.

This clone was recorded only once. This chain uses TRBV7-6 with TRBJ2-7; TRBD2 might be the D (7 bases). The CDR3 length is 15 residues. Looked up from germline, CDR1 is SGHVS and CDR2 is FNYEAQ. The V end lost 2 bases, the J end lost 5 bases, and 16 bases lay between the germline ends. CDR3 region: CASSLYLAGAHEQYF. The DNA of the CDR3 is TGTGCCAGCAGCTTATATCTGGCGGGGGCCCACGAGCAGTACTTC.

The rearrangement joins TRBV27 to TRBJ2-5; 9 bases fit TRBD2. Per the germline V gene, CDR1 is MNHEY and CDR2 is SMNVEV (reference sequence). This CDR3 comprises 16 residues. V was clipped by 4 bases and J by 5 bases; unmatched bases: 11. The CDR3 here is CASSSPIAGAPETQYF. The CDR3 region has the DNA TGTGCCAGCAGTTCCCCAATAGCGGGGGCCCCCGAGACCCAGTACTTC.

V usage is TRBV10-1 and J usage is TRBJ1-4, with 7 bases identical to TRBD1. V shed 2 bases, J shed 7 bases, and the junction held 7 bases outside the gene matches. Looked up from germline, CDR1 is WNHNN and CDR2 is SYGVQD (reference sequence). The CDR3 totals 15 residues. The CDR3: CASSEDREKGEKLFF. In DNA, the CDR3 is TGCGCCAGCAGTGAGGACAGGGAAAAAGGTGAAAAACTGTTTTTT.

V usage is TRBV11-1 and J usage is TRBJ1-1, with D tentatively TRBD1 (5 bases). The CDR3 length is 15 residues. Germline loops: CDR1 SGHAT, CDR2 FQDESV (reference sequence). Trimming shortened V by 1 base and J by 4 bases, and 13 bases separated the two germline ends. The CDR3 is CASSLEAGSSTEAFF. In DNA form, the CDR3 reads TGTGCCAGCAGCTTAGAGGCAGGGTCGAGCACTGAAGCTTTCTTT.

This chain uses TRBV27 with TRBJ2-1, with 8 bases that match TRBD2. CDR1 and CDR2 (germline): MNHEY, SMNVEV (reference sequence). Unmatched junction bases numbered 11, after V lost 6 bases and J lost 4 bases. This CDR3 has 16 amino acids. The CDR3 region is CASSPGGSGEYNEQFF. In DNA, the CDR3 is TGTGCCAGCAGCCCTGGGGGTAGCGGGGAATACAATGAGCAGTTCTTC.

The CDR3 protein is CASSQDSGGFGGELFF. CDR3 DNA sequence: TGCGCCAGCAGCCAAGACAGCGGGGGATTCGGCGGGGAGCTGTTTTTT. The chain combines TRBV4-3 with TRBJ2-2, with TRBD2 matching over 8 bases. Losses at the gene ends were 0 bases for V and 7 bases for J; bases not matched to a gene: 7. Per germline, CDR1 LGHNA and CDR2 YSLEER. The CDR3 consists of 16 residues.

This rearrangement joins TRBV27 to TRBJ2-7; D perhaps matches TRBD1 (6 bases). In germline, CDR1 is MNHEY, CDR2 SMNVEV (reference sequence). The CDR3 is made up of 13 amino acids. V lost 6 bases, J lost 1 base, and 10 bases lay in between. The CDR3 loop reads CASSPGQSYEQYF. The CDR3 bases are TGTGCCAGCAGCCCCGGACAGTCCTACGAGCAGTACTTC.